The entry that follows covers one T cell receptor beta chain sequence. Its antigen is as yet unknown. The method was immunoSEQ multiplex PCR; TCRdb's version includes in-frame clones alone and lacks a portion of them. The top ten clones hold 5.2% of a sample with around 160,000 clones, roughly 89% of them seen once. The sample originates from a study of T cell responses to AZD1222 COVID-19 vaccine. Findings and caveats of the study: The repertoires were collected only after the peak T cell response.

Germline V gene lookup returns CDR1 SGHDT and CDR2 YYEEEE. The CDR3 covers 16 residues. The ends lost 3 bases at V and 5 bases at J; junction bases unmatched: 12. The rearrangement links TRBV5-6 to TRBJ2-3; 7 bases map to TRBD2. This clonotype originated in an adult in good health. The material sequenced was peripheral blood, taken on day 0 of AZD1222 vaccination. The CDR3 loop reads CASSWGRAGSIDTQYF. The CDR3 bases are TGTGCCAGCAGCTGGGGGAGAGCGGGATCTATAGATACGCAGTATTTT.